The 11 T cell receptor beta chains in this list originate from one sample, sequenced in a study of T cells in Graves' hyperthyroidism and ophthalmopathy. The investigators amplified TCR beta CDR3 regions from RNA transcripts. The TCR CDR3 first-round RT-PCR relied on the HTBI primer set. Each CDR3 protein is one row after TCRdb ran MiXCR on the multiplex PCR reads. This sample has 530,000 or so distinct CDR3 sequences, with roughly 25% found just once. The sample taken for sequencing was blood. The receptors here all came from a woman aged 30 to 39 with Graves' ophthalmopathy.

The genes are TRBV3-1 and TRBJ2-5; possibly TRBD2 for D (6 bases). This CDR3 spans 16 amino acids. Germline CDR1 and CDR2: LGHDT and YNNKEL (reference sequence). Between the trimmed V and J ends, which lost 3 bases and 5 bases, there was a span of 19 bases. CDR3 protein: CASSHPSRDRGETQYF. CDR3 coding DNA: TGTGCCAGCAGCCATCCCTCCCGGGACCGGGGGGAGACCCAGTACTTC.

This clonotype was recorded many times. The chain carries TRBV12-3 or TRBV12-4 and TRBJ2-5, with a tentative D call TRBD2 (5 bases). This CDR3 has 13 residues. Trimming shortened V by 7 bases and J by 3 bases, and 12 bases separated the two germline ends. CDR3 nucleotides: TGTGCCAGCATCAAAGGGAGTGAAGAGACCCAGTACTTC. Protein: CASIKGSEETQYF.

J is TRBJ1-1 and V is TRBV6-5, with D unresolved. The germline gives CDR1 MNHEY, CDR2 SVGAGI. The V and J ends lost 0 bases and 6 bases respectively, with 11 bases between them. This CDR3 is 14 amino acids long. DNA for the CDR3: TGTGCCAGCAGTTACTCGATCCTGATTCCTGAAGCTTTCTTT. Translating it yields CASSYSILIPEAFF.

This clonotype was seen a few times. The chain combines TRBV20-1 with TRBJ2-5; 9 nucleotides agree with TRBD2. CDR3 length: 12 residues. Trimming removed 6 bases from V and 5 bases from J; junction bases left unmatched: 4. CDR1 DFQATT and CDR2 SNEGSKA come from the germline V gene (reference sequence). CDR3 sequence reads: CSAGLAYETQYF. DNA for the CDR3: TGCAGTGCGGGACTAGCTTACGAGACCCAGTACTTC.

This clonotype was counted many times. The chain carries TRBV28 and TRBJ1-1, with 7 nucleotides matching TRBD1. There are 15 residues in the CDR3. The germline gives CDR1 MDHEN, CDR2 SYDVKM. V lost 5 bases to trimming and J lost 6 bases; unmatched junction nucleotides: 12. CDR3 DNA: TGTGCCAGCAGTCCCCGTGGAGGGGGCAAACCTGAAGCTTTCTTT. Translating gives CASSPRGGGKPEAFF.

As to this clonotype: The junction differs from germline at one of its ends, possibly a read error. The rearrangement joins TRBV6-1 to TRBJ1-1; TRBD1 might be the D (5 bases). Germline V gives CDR1 MNHNS, CDR2 SASEGT. The CDR3 totals 14 residues. CDR3 protein: CASRATGTGRSKVF. The CDR3 DNA follows: TGTGCCAGCAGAGCCACCGGGACGGGGAGAAGCAAGGTCTTT.

The table lists this clonotype with many counts. The V gene is TRBV6-5, the J gene TRBJ1-2; 9 bases are shared with TRBD1. The germline V gene encodes CDR1 MNHEY and CDR2 SVGAGI. The CDR3 length is 14 residues. V trimming: 2 bases; J trimming: 3 bases; junction bases outside the gene matches: 1. CDR3 residues: CASSYTGGDYGYTF. CDR3 bases: TGTGCCAGCAGTTACACAGGGGGCGACTATGGCTACACCTTC.

This clonotype was observed a few times. The CDR3 bases are TGTGCCAGCAGTGGCAGGGTTCCCGGGGAGCTGTTTTTT. Its translation is CASSGRVPGELFF. This rearrangement joins TRBV27 to TRBJ2-2, with a weak D call TRBD1 (5 bases). The germline gives CDR1 MNHEY, CDR2 SMNVEV (reference sequence). The CDR3 is 13 amino acids. Between the trimmed V and J ends, which lost 5 bases and 6 bases, there was a span of 10 bases.

The chain carries TRBV30 and TRBJ1-5; D is possibly TRBD1 (5 bases). The CDR3 runs to 13 residues. Germline loops: CDR1 GTSNPN, CDR2 SVGIG (reference sequence). The V end lost 4 bases, the J end lost 4 bases, and 11 bases lay between the germline ends. The DNA of the CDR3 is TGTGCCTGGAATCAGGGCACAAATCAGCCCCAGCATTTT. This gives the protein CAWNQGTNQPQHF.

Only a few counts were recorded for this clonotype. The genes are TRBV12-3 or TRBV12-4 and TRBJ1-1; 9 nucleotides match TRBD1. V was clipped by 3 bases and J by 8 bases; unmatched bases: 16. CDR3 size: 17 residues. In DNA, the CDR3 is TGTGCCAGCAGTTTCTACAACGGACAGGGGTTAATTGGCGAAGCTTTCTTT. This encodes CASSFYNGQGLIGEAFF.

This clonotype appeared many times. This chain connects TRBV6-5 to TRBJ1-2; a weak D match, TRBD1 (5 bases). Germline V gives CDR1 MNHEY, CDR2 SVGAGI. This CDR3 region has 14 residues. V dropped 4 bases and J dropped 0 bases, with 9 bases sitting between them. The CDR3 DNA is TGTGCCAGCAGTTGGGGGACTCCTAACTATGGCTACACCTTC. Protein sequence: CASSWGTPNYGYTF.